This record looks at one T cell receptor (beta chain) sequence and its context. Its target is unknown. The sample comes from a study of PD-L1 blockade in urothelial cancer. Study-wide context: About 90% of the 29 patients were men with bladder-origin urothelial cancer.

Findings and caveats of the study: Pretreatment blood TCR clonality under the median forecast improved survival.

V lost 6 bases and J 5 bases, leaving 8 bases between the germline ends. Looked up from germline, CDR1 is MNHEY and CDR2 is SVGAGI. This CDR3 spans 11 amino acids. Here immunoSEQ multiplex PCR was the method, and the copy in TCRdb shows in-frame clones only, minus some. The table records under 40,000 clones, roughly 87% of them present only once. This TCR derives from a man between 65 and 80 years old with urothelial cancer. The sample here was PBMCs, taken around atezolizumab (anti-PD-L1) treatment. The gene calls are TRBV6-5 and TRBJ2-7, with unresolved D. For the CDR3, the DNA is TGTGCCAGCAGGCAAAGCCACGAGCAGTACTTC. Its protein product is CASRQSHEQYF.